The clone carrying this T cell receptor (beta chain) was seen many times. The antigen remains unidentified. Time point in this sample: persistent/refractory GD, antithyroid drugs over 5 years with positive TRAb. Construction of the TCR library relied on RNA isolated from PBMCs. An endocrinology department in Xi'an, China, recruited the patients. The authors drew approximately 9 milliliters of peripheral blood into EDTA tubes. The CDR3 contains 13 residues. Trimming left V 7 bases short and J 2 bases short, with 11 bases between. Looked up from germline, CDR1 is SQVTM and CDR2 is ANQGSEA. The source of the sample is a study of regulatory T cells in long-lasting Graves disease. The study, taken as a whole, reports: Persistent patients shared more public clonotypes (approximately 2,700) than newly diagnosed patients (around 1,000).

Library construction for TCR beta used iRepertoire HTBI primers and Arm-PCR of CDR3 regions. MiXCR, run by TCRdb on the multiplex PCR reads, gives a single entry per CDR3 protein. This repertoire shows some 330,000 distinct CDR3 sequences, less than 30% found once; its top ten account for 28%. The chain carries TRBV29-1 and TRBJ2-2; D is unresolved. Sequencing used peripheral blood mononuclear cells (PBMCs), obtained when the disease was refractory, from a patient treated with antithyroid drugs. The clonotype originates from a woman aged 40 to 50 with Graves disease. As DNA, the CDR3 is TGCAGCGGAGAGGTTCGAAACACCGGGGAGCTGTTTTTT. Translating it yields CSGEVRNTGELFF.